These 32 T cell receptor beta chains came from one sample sequenced in a study of T-cell reconstitution after alpha-beta-depleted transplantation in children. A TCRbeta library incorporating unique molecular identifiers was prepared. MiXCR, run by TCRdb on the PCR reads, gives a single entry per CDR3 protein. The sample yields roughly 120,000 distinct CDR3 sequences, about 23% seen once. The sample was PBMCs, mostly from graft donor cells, taken 180 days after TCRalphabeta/CD19-depleted stem cell transplant. The receptors come from a male patient between 2 and 9 years old who had a stem cell transplant for chronic granulomatous disease, so the T cells may come from the graft donor.

The V gene is TRBV5-6, the J gene TRBJ1-2; D not certain. This CDR3 is 12 amino acids long. CDR1 SGHDT and CDR2 YYEEEE come from the germline V gene. The V and J ends lost 2 bases and 8 bases respectively, with 10 bases between them. The CDR3 here is CASSLAPRGYTF. The CDR3 nucleotides read TGTGCCAGCAGCTTAGCCCCTAGGGGCTACACCTTC.

As regards this clonotype: A much larger clone lies a single base off, so this may be a read error. The chain uses TRBV20-1 and TRBJ2-4; D gene ambiguous. The length of the CDR3 is 14 residues. The V gene's germline CDR1 is DFQATT and CDR2 SNEGSKA (reference sequence). CDR3 nucleotide sequence: TGCAGTGCTAGAGAGTTAAGAGGTCAAAACAGTCAGTACTTC. It specifies CSARELRGQNSQYF.

The rearrangement links TRBV5-1 to TRBJ2-1; D might be TRBD2 (6 bases). The CDR3 is 17 residues long. CDR1 is SGHRS, CDR2 YFSETQ, per germline. Trimming shortened V by 4 bases and J by 4 bases, and 21 bases separated the two germline ends. The CDR3 nucleotides read TGCGCCAGCAGCCCCGTGCTGGGCGGGACGGGTTACAATGAGCAGTTCTTC. Translation gives CASSPVLGGTGYNEQFF.

J is TRBJ2-7 and V is TRBV5-5, with 7 bases that match TRBD1. This CDR3 is 14 amino acids long. Trimming cost V 8 bases and J 7 bases; bases outside gene matches: 15. The germline CDR1 and CDR2 sequences are SGHKS and YYEKEE (reference sequence). This CDR3 is CARRHGTVDREQYF. The CDR3 DNA reads TGTGCCAGACGACACGGGACAGTCGACCGGGAGCAGTACTTC. The whole variable domain, filled in from reference TRBV5-5 and TRBJ2-7, reads DAGVTQSPTHLIKTRGQQVTLRCSPISGHKSVSWYQQVLGQGPQFIFQYYEKEERGRGNFPDRFSARQFPNYSSELNVNALLLGDSALYLCARRHGTVDREQYFGPGTRLTVT.

This chain uses TRBV20-1 with TRBJ1-5; TRBD1 is a possible D gene (6 bases). The germline gives CDR1 DFQATT, CDR2 SNEGSKA (reference sequence). Trimming shortened V by 5 bases and J by 4 bases, and 15 bases separated the two germline ends. The CDR3 has 14 amino acids. Written as DNA, the CDR3 is TGCAGTGCTGGCCCGGACAGAGGTAATCAGCCCCAGCATTTT. Protein: CSAGPDRGNQPQHF.

This clonotype was recorded many times. The rearrangement links TRBV27 to TRBJ2-2, with D maybe TRBD1 (5 bases). The CDR3 loop spans 16 amino acids. CDR1 is MNHEY and CDR2 is SMNVEV in the germline V gene (reference sequence). Trimming left V 2 bases short and J 5 bases short, with 15 bases between. The CDR3 coding sequence is TGTGCCAGCAGTTTAGATAGGGGCAGCTTTACCGGGGAGCTGTTTTTT. Translation gives CASSLDRGSFTGELFF.

This clonotype was seen only once. The rearrangement uses TRBV5-1 and TRBJ2-1; D unclear. The CDR3 has 16 residues. V was cut by 0 bases and J by 6 bases, with 16 bases left in between. In germline, CDR1 is SGHRS, CDR2 YFSETQ. The CDR3 is CASSLALLLARNEQFF. DNA of the CDR3: TGCGCCAGCAGCTTGGCTCTCCTTCTCGCCCGCAATGAGCAGTTCTTC.

This clonotype appeared many times. This rearrangement joins TRBV20-1 to TRBJ1-2, with TRBD1 matching 7 bases. Trimming removed 1 base from V and 3 bases from J; junction bases left unmatched: 2. Germline loops: CDR1 DFQATT, CDR2 SNEGSKA (reference sequence). The CDR3 loop spans 13 amino acids. CDR3 DNA: TGCAGTGCTAGAGTCCAGGGGGACTATGGCTACACCTTC. Amino acid sequence: CSARVQGDYGYTF.

This clonotype was observed at least ten times. The J gene is TRBJ2-1, the V gene TRBV5-4; 9 positions agree with TRBD2. CDR3 length: 16 residues. From germline, CDR1 is SGHNT and CDR2 YYREEE (reference sequence). J was trimmed by 2 bases and V by 2 bases; bases with no gene match: 5. The CDR3 sequence is CASSFLSGSAYNEQFF. The DNA of the CDR3 is TGTGCCAGCAGCTTCCTTAGCGGGAGTGCCTACAATGAGCAGTTCTTC.

This clonotype was counted at least ten times. The CDR3 spells CSARIPGTGMNEQYF. The CDR3 bases are TGCAGTGCTAGAATCCCCGGGACAGGGATGAACGAGCAGTACTTC. The rearrangement uses TRBV20-1 and TRBJ2-7; 9 bases agree with TRBD1. The CDR3 consists of 15 residues. Germline-derived CDR1 and CDR2 are DFQATT and SNEGSKA (reference sequence). V trimming: 2 bases; J trimming: 5 bases; junction bases outside the gene matches: 10.

This clonotype appeared a few times. In DNA form, the CDR3 reads TGTGCCAGCAGCTTAGGGGGGGGCTATGGCTACACCTTC. Amino acids: CASSLGGGYGYTF. This chain connects TRBV7-8 to TRBJ1-2; D is perhaps TRBD1 (5 bases). Per germline, CDR1 SGHVS and CDR2 FQNEAQ. CDR3 length: 13 residues. Trimming stripped 1 base from V and 4 bases from J, with 7 bases between.

The sample holds many counts of this clonotype. The rearrangement joins TRBV5-1 to TRBJ1-2, with 12 nucleotides matching TRBD1. The germline V gene has CDR1 SGHRS and CDR2 YFSETQ. V lost 4 bases to trimming and J lost 5 bases; unmatched junction nucleotides: 9. This CDR3 spans 16 amino acids. The CDR3 coding sequence is TGCGCCAGCAGCGCACCCGGGACAGGGGGCGTATATGGCTACACCTTC. Translating it yields CASSAPGTGGVYGYTF. Together with reference TRBV5-1 and TRBJ1-2, the CDR3 gives the full variable domain: KAGVTQTPRYLIKTRGQQVTLSCSPISGHRSVSWYQQTPGQGLQFLFEYFSETQRNKGNFPGRFSGRQFSNSRSEMNVSTLELGDSALYLCASSAPGTGGVYGYTFGSGTRLTVV.

In this sample, this clonotype turned up a few times. The gene calls are TRBV12-3 or TRBV12-4 and TRBJ1-3; possibly TRBD1 for D (6 bases). Between the trimmed V and J ends, which lost 10 bases and 2 bases, there was a span of 15 bases. The CDR3 consists of 14 residues. Here the CDR3 DNA reads TGTGCCAATACAGGGACCTATACTGGAAACACCATATATTTT. It translates to CANTGTYTGNTIYF.

The chain joins TRBV9 to TRBJ2-1; 9 bases are a match to TRBD2. The V segment lost 4 bases and the J segment 1 base; nucleotides outside the gene matches: 6. Germline V gene lookup returns CDR1 SGDLS and CDR2 YYNGEE. The CDR3 length is 16 residues. The CDR3 spells CASSTTTSGSYNEQFF. As DNA, the CDR3 is TGTGCCAGCAGCACCACTACTAGCGGGTCCTACAATGAGCAGTTCTTC.

This clonotype was seen a few times. This chain connects TRBV20-1 to TRBJ2-4, with 11 positions matching TRBD2. CDR3 length: 15 amino acids. The ends lost 3 bases at V and 6 bases at J; junction bases unmatched: 7. CDR1 DFQATT and CDR2 SNEGSKA come from the germline V gene (reference sequence). The CDR3 coding sequence is TGCAGTGCTAGGTCTAGCGGGGGGCTACCAAACATTCAGTACTTC. It specifies CSARSSGGLPNIQYF.

This clonotype occurred a few times. The V gene is TRBV7-3, the J gene TRBJ2-1; tentatively, D is TRBD2 (5 bases). The CDR3 covers 17 residues. CDR1 and CDR2 (germline): SGHTA, FQGTGA. Trimming took 1 base from V and 5 from J, leaving 18 bases between them. The CDR3 spells CASSLNFALAADNEQFF. In DNA, the CDR3 is TGTGCCAGCAGCTTAAACTTCGCGCTAGCAGCTGACAATGAGCAGTTCTTC.

In this sample, this clonotype turned up a few times. This chain joins TRBV20-1 and TRBJ2-7, with D possibly called TRBD1 or TRBD2 (5 bases each). Trimming removed 7 bases at V and 0 bases at J, with 16 bases between. Germline lookup yields CDR1 DFQATT and CDR2 SNEGSKA (reference sequence). The CDR3 totals 14 residues. The CDR3 reads CSVLGVLSSYEQYF. For the CDR3, the DNA is TGCAGTGTATTGGGGGTACTGAGCTCCTACGAGCAGTACTTC.

The genes are TRBV18 and TRBJ1-2; D is undetermined. Germline V gives CDR1 KGHSH, CDR2 LQKENI. The CDR3 consists of 13 residues. Trimming left V 3 bases short and J 0 bases short, with 5 bases between. CDR3 DNA sequence: TGTGCCAGCTCACCCGGGGCTAACTATGGCTACACCTTC. Translating it yields CASSPGANYGYTF.

Of note for this clonotype: One junction end disagrees with the germline gene, perhaps due to a read error. V is TRBV20-1 and J is TRBJ2-3; D is unresolved. Germline V gene sequence: CDR1 DFQATT, CDR2 SNEGSKA (reference sequence). The length of the CDR3 is 14 residues. CDR3 loop: CGARRVPSTDTQYF. The CDR3 DNA reads as TGCGGTGCTAGGCGAGTTCCTAGCACAGATACGCAGTATTTT.

This clonotype was counted between two and nine times. The chain couples TRBV20-1 to TRBJ2-7; TRBD1 might be the D (6 bases). The germline gives CDR1 DFQATT, CDR2 SNEGSKA (reference sequence). V gave up 0 bases and J gave up 0 bases, with 18 bases separating them. CDR3 length: 17 amino acids. The CDR3 DNA reads TGCAGTGCTAGAGATGCTGCAGGGGCATCGAGCTCCTACGAGCAGTACTTC. Residues: CSARDAAGASSSYEQYF.

In the case of this clonotype: One junction end disagrees with the germline gene, perhaps due to a read error. The rearrangement joins TRBV5-1 to TRBJ2-3; weak D call: TRBD1 (6 bases). This CDR3 is 14 amino acids long. Germline CDR1 SGHRS, CDR2 YFSETQ. The CDR3 nucleotides read TGCGCCAGCACCTTGGACAGAAACACAGATACGCAGTATTTT. Its protein product is CASTLDRNTDTQYF.

Many counts were recorded for this clonotype. The junction differs from germline at one of its ends, possibly a read error. The chain employs TRBV20-1 and TRBJ1-4; D not resolved. Germline V lookup: CDR1 DFQATT, CDR2 SNEGSKA (reference sequence). CDR3 length: 13 residues. The CDR3 DNA reads TGCAGTGCGGCAACTCCTCCGGAAGGGTATCCAGCTTTT. The encoded protein is CSAATPPEGYPAF.

This clonotype was detected many times. This sequence joins TRBV20-1 and TRBJ2-1, with 9 bases aligning to TRBD2. The CDR3 runs to 14 residues. J gave up 8 bases and V 2 bases, and 7 bases lay outside the gene matches. The germline V gene encodes CDR1 DFQATT and CDR2 SNEGSKA (reference sequence). CDR3 in amino acids: CSARPTSGLDEQFF. The CDR3 DNA reads as TGCAGTGCTAGACCGACTAGCGGCCTCGATGAGCAGTTCTTC.

The rearrangement links TRBV10-3 to TRBJ2-5, with D perhaps given as TRBD1 or TRBD2 (5 bases each). Trimming removed 2 bases at V and 7 bases at J, with 11 bases between. Per germline, CDR1 ENHRY and CDR2 SYGVKD. This CDR3 spans 13 amino acids. The CDR3 nucleotides are TGTGCCATCAGTGAGCCGGGACCCGGGACCCAGTACTTC. Translated, it gives CAISEPGPGTQYF.

This clonotype was found many times. The rearrangement uses TRBV29-1 and TRBJ2-1; D remains ambiguous. Germline values: CDR1 SQVTM, CDR2 ANQGSEA. V was shortened by 7 bases and J by 9 bases, with 19 bases between the two germline ends. There are 13 residues in the CDR3. CDR3 sequence reads: CSGRVGKGPEQFF. Written as DNA, the CDR3 is TGCAGCGGAAGGGTTGGGAAAGGTCCTGAGCAGTTCTTC.

In this sample, this clonotype turned up a few times. This rearrangement joins TRBV7-2 to TRBJ2-1; D is undetermined. Deletions cut 5 bases from V and 2 bases from J, with 10 bases between. Germline V gene data show CDR1 as SGHTA and CDR2 as FQGNSA. The CDR3 runs 14 residues. The CDR3 DNA sequence: TGTGCCAGCAGCACGGCTCTCCCCTACAATGAGCAGTTCTTC. Protein product: CASSTALPYNEQFF.

The chain employs TRBV5-1 and TRBJ1-4; D remains ambiguous. Trimming left V 0 bases short and J 4 bases short, with 7 bases between. The CDR3 contains 14 residues. Germline assignment: CDR1 SGHRS and CDR2 YFSETQ. CDR3: CASSLEGSNEKLFF. The CDR3 nucleotides are TGCGCCAGCAGCTTGGAAGGGAGTAATGAAAAACTGTTTTTT.

The chain links TRBV6-5 to TRBJ2-7; no clear D gene. There are 16 residues in the CDR3. Germline lookup yields CDR1 MNHEY and CDR2 SVGAGI. With 5 bases removed from V and 4 bases from J, the gap between germline ends came to 21 bases. CDR3 sequence (DNA): TGTGCCAGCAGTCCTCCTGACACATCTCCCTATTACGAGCAGTACTTC. It is translated as CASSPPDTSPYYEQYF.

This clonotype was counted ten times or more. J is TRBJ1-2 and V is TRBV28, with unresolved D. This CDR3 has 13 amino acids. Germline-derived CDR1 and CDR2 are MDHEN and SYDVKM. The ends were cut back, 2 bases at V and 4 bases at J, with 8 bases in the middle. The CDR3 sequence is CASSLMKLYGYTF. Written as DNA, the CDR3 is TGTGCCAGCAGTTTAATGAAACTCTATGGCTACACCTTC.

This chain connects TRBV7-9 to TRBJ2-5, with D possibly TRBD1 on 5 matching bases. V gave up 7 bases and J gave up 4 bases, with 13 bases separating them. CDR3 size: 13 residues. Per germline, CDR1 SEHNR and CDR2 FQNEAQ (reference sequence). CDR3 bases: TGTGCCAGCATTTCAGGGTTCGTAGAGACCCAGTACTTC. Translation: CASISGFVETQYF.

There are a few counts of this clonotype. The chain carries TRBV19 and TRBJ2-1; D is undetermined. Germline V gene data show CDR1 as LNHDA and CDR2 as SQIVND (reference sequence). With 6 bases removed from V and 10 bases from J, the gap between germline ends came to 10 bases. The CDR3 loop spans 11 amino acids. CDR3 sequence: CASSNRREQFF. DNA of the CDR3: TGTGCCAGTAGCAACCGTCGAGAGCAGTTCTTC. The entire variable domain, with the rest obtained from reference TRBV19 and TRBJ2-1, is as follows: DGGITQSPKYLFRKEGQNVTLSCEQNLNHDAMYWYRQDPGQGLRLIYYSQIVNDFQKGDIAEGYSVSREKKESFPLTVTSAQKNPTAFYLCASSNRREQFFGPGTRLTVL.

This clonotype was picked up many times. The chain is built from TRBV20-1 and TRBJ2-1; TRBD2 matches 9 bases. Germline CDR1 is DFQATT and CDR2 is SNEGSKA (reference sequence). Trimming took 3 bases from V and 4 from J; bases not matched to a gene: 7. This CDR3 region has 15 residues. CDR3 bases: TGCAGTGCTAGGGGTGCGGGAGGGCCGTACAATGAGCAGTTCTTC. This codes for CSARGAGGPYNEQFF.